The 21 T cell receptor beta chains reported below all come from one sample, sequenced in a study of identical twins. TCRdb ran MiXCR on the 5' RACE reads and lists one entry per CDR3 protein. The sample lists some 600,000 distinct CDR3 sequences; about 7% were seen once. This sample was shared with a second study, whose subject was yellow fever vaccine responses in identical twins.

The specimen was PBMCs. The receptors derive from a woman aged 18-29 years in good health.

The table lists this clonotype with many counts. The CDR3: CASSLDSSGQETQYF. CDR3 DNA sequence: TGTGCCAGCAGTTTAGACTCTAGCGGGCAAGAGACCCAGTACTTC. The chain employs TRBV12-3 or TRBV12-4 and TRBJ2-5; 8 nucleotides match TRBD2. The CDR3 has 15 amino acids. J gave up 2 bases and V 1 base, and 3 bases lay outside the gene matches.

This sequence joins TRBV7-2 and TRBJ2-7; D remains ambiguous. The CDR3 contains 13 residues. CDR1 is SGHTA, CDR2 FQGNSA, per germline. The ends were cut back, 5 bases at V and 7 bases at J, with 15 bases in the middle. The CDR3 spells CASSPRRSSEQYF. In DNA form, the CDR3 reads TGTGCCAGCAGCCCTCGGCGGAGCTCGGAGCAGTACTTC.

Only a few counts were recorded for this clonotype. The junction shows a germline mismatch at one end, possibly a read error. The J gene is TRBJ2-1, the V gene TRBV2, with 12 nucleotides matching TRBD2. The CDR3 length is 14 residues. Germline CDR1 reads SNHLY; CDR2 reads FYNNEI. The CDR3 protein is CASSDRPRLAGEDF. As DNA, the CDR3 is TGTGCCAGCAGTGATCGGCCGCGACTAGCGGGGGAGGACTTC.

This clonotype was seen ten or more times. The chain links TRBV20-1 to TRBJ2-7; D perhaps matches TRBD1 (6 bases). This CDR3 comprises 13 residues. V was shortened by 6 bases and J by 1 base, with 13 bases between the two germline ends. Germline CDR1 is DFQATT and CDR2 is SNEGSKA (reference sequence). CDR3 amino acids: CSATPGASYEQYF. The CDR3 nucleotides are TGCAGTGCCACCCCAGGGGCTTCCTACGAGCAGTACTTC.

The chain couples TRBV20-1 to TRBJ2-1; 10 positions agree with TRBD2. From germline, CDR1 is DFQATT and CDR2 SNEGSKA (reference sequence). Germline trimming cut 3 bases from V and 4 bases from J; bases unmatched to any gene: 18. The CDR3 extends over 19 amino acids. This chain's CDR3 is CSASSGRAASGSPYNEQFF. As DNA, the CDR3 is TGCAGTGCTAGTAGCGGCAGAGCGGCTAGCGGGAGTCCGTACAATGAGCAGTTCTTC.

This clonotype was observed a few times. The genes are TRBV6-5 and TRBJ2-7, with D uncertain. Trimming pared 7 bases from V and 3 bases from J, leaving 4 bases between. CDR1 is MNHEY, CDR2 SVGAGI, per germline. CDR3 length equals 10 residues. The CDR3 DNA reads as TGTGCCAGCACCGACTACGAGCAGTACGTC. Its protein is CASTDYEQYV.

The V gene is TRBV6-4, the J gene TRBJ2-2; D unresolved. This CDR3 is 12 amino acids long. CDR1 and CDR2 from the germline V gene are MRHNA and SNTAGT. Trimming left V 2 bases short and J 5 bases short, with 3 bases between. The CDR3 sequence is CASSDETGELFF. DNA for the CDR3: TGTGCCAGCAGTGACGAGACCGGGGAGCTGTTTTTT.

This clonotype showed up many times. CDR3: CAISDDLSLAQDNEQFF. The CDR3 DNA reads TGTGCCATCAGTGACGACTTGAGTCTAGCGCAGGACAATGAGCAGTTCTTC. The chain couples TRBV10-3 to TRBJ2-1, with D tentatively TRBD2 (6 bases). This CDR3 contains 17 residues. The V gene lost 3 bases and the J gene lost 5 bases, with 20 bases spanning the gap. From germline, CDR1 is ENHRY and CDR2 SYGVKD.

This clonotype was seen a few times. This chain links TRBV6-5 with TRBJ1-3; D is ambiguous. Germline loops: CDR1 MNHEY, CDR2 SVGAGI. V was shortened by 0 bases and J by 0 bases, with 12 bases between the two germline ends. This CDR3 is 17 amino acids long. Here the CDR3 reads CASSYSREAGSGNTIYF. CDR3 coding DNA: TGTGCCAGCAGTTACTCGAGGGAGGCCGGCTCTGGAAACACCATATATTTT.

This clonotype was recorded many times. The chain is built from TRBV12-3 or TRBV12-4 and TRBJ1-4; no clear D gene. The CDR3 extends over 11 amino acids. V was pared by 3 bases and J by 7 bases, with 3 bases between. The DNA for the CDR3 is TGTGCCAGCAGTTTTCGTGAAAAACTGTTTTTT. Its translation is CASSFREKLFF.

As for this clonotype: This may stem from a read error, because a much larger clone lies one nucleotide away. The chain has TRBV4-1 and TRBJ2-3, with TRBD2 identical over 13 bases. The germline V gene encodes CDR1 MGHRA and CDR2 YSYEKL. V lost 2 bases, J lost 2 bases, and 4 bases stayed unmatched. The CDR3 contains 17 residues. CDR3 amino acids: CASSQPGLAGNTDTQYF. The DNA for the CDR3 is TGCGCCAGCAGCCAACCGGGACTAGCGGGGAACACAGATACGCAGTATTTT.

The chain couples TRBV5-5 to TRBJ2-4; D is unclear. Germline CDR1 reads SGHKS; CDR2 reads YYEKEE (reference sequence). V lost 3 bases to trimming and J lost 2 bases, with 15 bases between them. This CDR3 is built from 16 residues. In DNA form, the CDR3 reads TGTGCCAGCAGCTCCATTGATCGGGTGACCAAAAACATTCAGTACTTC. Translation gives CASSSIDRVTKNIQYF.

This clonotype was found a few times. The chain couples TRBV12-3 or TRBV12-4 to TRBJ1-4; 10 bases are shared with TRBD1. V was clipped by 5 bases and J by 7 bases; unmatched bases: 7. This CDR3 comprises 15 residues. Here the CDR3 reads CASSLGQGVGEKLFF. In DNA form, the CDR3 reads TGTGCCAGCAGTCTAGGACAGGGGGTGGGTGAAAAACTGTTTTTT.

V and J are TRBV5-1 and TRBJ2-3; tentatively, D is TRBD1 or TRBD2 (5 bases each). The germline V gene has CDR1 SGHRS and CDR2 YFSETQ. The V and J ends lost 9 bases and 2 bases respectively, with 16 bases between them. CDR3 size: 14 residues. In DNA, the CDR3 is TGCGCCACCATCCGGGACCGAATCACAGATACGCAGTATTTT. This sequence encodes CATIRDRITDTQYF.

The chain links TRBV6-1 to TRBJ1-1; 7 positions agree with TRBD1. Germline lookup yields CDR1 MNHNS and CDR2 SASEGT. The CDR3 length is 14 residues. J gave up 5 bases and V 7 bases, and 10 bases lay outside the gene matches. The CDR3 here is CASTRDSVQTEAFF. The CDR3 region has the DNA TGTGCCAGCACCCGGGACAGCGTACAGACTGAAGCTTTCTTT.

This clonotype has a count of ten or more. This chain connects TRBV12-3 or TRBV12-4 to TRBJ2-1, with D perhaps TRBD1 or TRBD2 (5 bases each). Trimming pared 7 bases from V and 0 bases from J, leaving 10 bases between. The CDR3 has 14 residues. In DNA, the CDR3 is TGTGCCAGCAAGCGGACATCCTCCTACAATGAGCAGTTCTTC. This gives the protein CASKRTSSYNEQFF.

This sequence joins TRBV7-7 and TRBJ2-1; 11 positions match TRBD2. The germline V gene has CDR1 SSHAT and CDR2 FNYEAQ (reference sequence). The junction had 23 bases not matched to a gene; V was cut back by 5 bases and J by 8 bases. The CDR3 has 20 residues. The CDR3 bases are TGTGCCAGCAGCAAAGAGGGCTTTAGGCCTAGCGGGGGGACTATAGATGAGCAGTTCTTC. This encodes CASSKEGFRPSGGTIDEQFF.

This rearrangement joins TRBV20-1 to TRBJ2-7, with TRBD2 identical over 8 bases. The germline V gene has CDR1 DFQATT and CDR2 SNEGSKA (reference sequence). The CDR3 covers 15 residues. Germline trimming cut 6 bases from V and 2 bases from J; bases unmatched to any gene: 12. DNA of the CDR3: TGCAGTGCCCCCGACCGGCGGGAGGCCACCTACGAGCAGTACTTC. It specifies CSAPDRREATYEQYF.

The chain combines TRBV6-5 with TRBJ2-7; D is unresolved. Germline V gene data show CDR1 as MNHEY and CDR2 as SVGAGI. V lost 0 bases, J lost 0 bases, and 12 bases lay in between. The CDR3 totals 16 residues. CDR3 protein: CASSYSIGTDSYEQYF. DNA for the CDR3: TGTGCCAGCAGTTACTCGATAGGTACTGACTCCTACGAGCAGTACTTC.

This clonotype was counted between two and nine times. The chain couples TRBV7-9 to TRBJ2-6; a possible D gene is TRBD1 (5 bases). This CDR3 is built from 17 residues. V was clipped by 2 bases and J by 0 bases, with 11 bases between them. Germline-derived CDR1 and CDR2 are SEHNR and FQNEAQ (reference sequence). The CDR3: CASSLLGARSGANVLTF. The CDR3, as DNA: TGTGCCAGCAGCTTACTTGGGGCCCGCTCTGGGGCCAACGTCCTGACTTTC.

This clonotype has a count of ten or more. The chain is built from TRBV29-1 and TRBJ2-1; D not resolved. Looked up from germline, CDR1 is SQVTM and CDR2 is ANQGSEA. This CDR3 has 12 amino acids. Trimming removed 4 bases from V and 4 bases from J, with 8 bases in between. CDR3 residues: CSVVPKYNEQFF. In DNA, the CDR3 is TGCAGCGTTGTTCCAAAGTACAATGAGCAGTTCTTC.